One sample yielded the 26 T cell receptor beta chains listed below, sequenced in a study of shared clonotypes between healthy human individuals. Profiling relied on immunoSEQ multiplex PCR, and the TCRdb table lists in-frame clones only, not all of them. The sample yields about 1 million clones, roughly 75% seen once. The sample was memory CD4+ T cells sorted from blood. The subset is: CD45RA-negative fraction. Receptors were obtained from a man aged 18-30 years in good health.

This rearrangement joins TRBV15 to TRBJ1-2; D is perhaps TRBD1 (5 bases). The CDR3 totals 15 residues. The germline V gene encodes CDR1 LNHNV and CDR2 YYDKDF (reference sequence). Trimming cost V 1 base and J 0 bases, with 9 bases left between them. CDR3 nucleotides: TGTGCCACCAGCAGAGTTACGACAGCTAACTATGGCTACACCTTC. Translation: CATSRVTTANYGYTF.

The V call is TRBV7-9, the J call TRBJ2-7; D uncertain. The CDR3 loop spans 13 amino acids. V was shortened by 3 bases and J by 4 bases, with 10 bases between the two germline ends. The V gene's germline CDR1 is SEHNR and CDR2 FQNEAQ (reference sequence). Here the CDR3 DNA reads TGTGCCAGCAGCTTGGGTAGTGGGTACGAGCAGTACTTC. Translation gives CASSLGSGYEQYF. Filled out from reference TRBV7-9 and TRBJ2-7, the complete variable domain reads DTGVSQNPRHKITKRGQNVTFRCDPISEHNRLYWYRQTLGQGPEFLTYFQNEAQLEKSRLLSDRFSAERPKGSFSTLEIQRTEQGDSAMYLCASSLGSGYEQYFGPGTRLTVT.

This chain connects TRBV6-6 to TRBJ1-6; 8 nucleotides line up with TRBD1. Germline V lookup: CDR1 MNHNY, CDR2 SVGAGI (reference sequence). The CDR3 consists of 14 residues. V was clipped by 8 bases and J by 8 bases; unmatched bases: 8. DNA for the CDR3: TGTGCCAGCGGTACGACAGGGGATGATTCACCCCTCCACTTT. Translated: CASGTTGDDSPLHF.

The V gene is TRBV11-2, the J gene TRBJ1-5; a possible D gene is TRBD1 (5 bases). Germline V gene data show CDR1 as SGHAT and CDR2 as FQNNGV. Trimming took off 5 bases at V and 11 bases at J, with 13 bases between the two ends. This CDR3 spans 12 amino acids. The CDR3 nucleotides read TGTGCCAGCAGCCTCGACCGGGGGTCCCAGCATTTT. Its translation is CASSLDRGSQHF.

This clone was seen only once. The chain combines TRBV7-8 with TRBJ1-1, with D possibly matching TRBD1 (5 bases). V was shortened by 5 bases and J by 3 bases, with 10 bases between the two germline ends. This CDR3 spans 13 amino acids. Per germline, CDR1 SGHVS and CDR2 FQNEAQ. CDR3 residues: CASSLTGYTEAFF. CDR3 nucleotide sequence: TGTGCCAGCAGCCTAACAGGTTACACTGAAGCTTTCTTT.

The chain uses TRBV10-3 and TRBJ2-5, with 14 bases fitting TRBD2. Germline V gene lookup returns CDR1 ENHRY and CDR2 SYGVKD. The CDR3 is 16 amino acids. J lost 5 bases, V lost 6 bases, and 8 bases had no gene match. CDR3 coding DNA: TGTGCCATCAGCAACGGGACTAGCGGGAGTCGGGAGACCCAGTACTTC. Translating gives CAISNGTSGSRETQYF.

The DNA for the CDR3 is TGTGCCAGCAGCTTAGCGACAGGGGTAGAGACCCAGTACTTC. This encodes CASSLATGVETQYF. The chain employs TRBV7-2 and TRBJ2-5; 8 nucleotides line up with TRBD1. The CDR3 runs to 14 residues. V dropped 0 bases and J dropped 4; count of bases not matched to a gene: 1. The germline V gene encodes CDR1 SGHTA and CDR2 FQGNSA.

Details on this clone: Other DNA sequences in this specimen translate into the identical CDR3. The chain uses TRBV19 and TRBJ1-5; D might be TRBD1 (6 bases). V shed 3 bases and J shed 4 bases, with 10 bases lying between them. CDR3 length: 14 residues. Germline V lookup: CDR1 LNHDA, CDR2 SQIVND (reference sequence). Written as DNA, the CDR3 is TGTGCCAGTAGTATGACAGGATCAAATCAGCCCCAGCATTTT. This translates into CASSMTGSNQPQHF.

This clone was recorded only once. The chain has TRBV11-2 and TRBJ1-2, with unresolved D. The CDR3 consists of 18 residues. The germline CDR1 and CDR2 sequences are SGHAT and FQNNGV. Trimming left V 5 bases short and J 8 bases short, with 30 bases between. DNA for the CDR3: TGTGCCAGCAGCCCCACCGCAGGAGGCCCGGGAGCCGTCGGGGGCTACACCTTC. This codes for CASSPTAGGPGAVGGYTF. Supplemented by reference TRBV11-2 and TRBJ1-2, the full variable domain reads EAGVAQSPRYKIIEKRQSVAFWCNPISGHATLYWYQQILGQGPKLLIQFQNNGVVDDSQLPKDRFSAERLKGVDSTLKIQPAKLEDSAVYLCASSPTAGGPGAVGGYTFGSGTRLTVV.

This rearrangement joins TRBV2 to TRBJ2-4; possibly TRBD1 for D (6 bases). V dropped 7 bases and J dropped 2 bases, with 18 bases sitting between them. This CDR3 spans 16 amino acids. CDR1 and CDR2 (germline): SNHLY, FYNNEI. The CDR3 nucleotides are TGTGCCAGCATCGGCGGTTCAGGGGTGTCCAAAAACATTCAGTACTTC. The encoded protein is CASIGGSGVSKNIQYF.

This chain joins TRBV10-1 and TRBJ2-3; D perhaps matches TRBD2 (6 bases). Germline lookup yields CDR1 WNHNN and CDR2 SYGVQD (reference sequence). The V end was cut by 0 bases, the J end by 6 bases, with 13 bases between. This CDR3 has 15 amino acids. This chain's CDR3 is CASSESRRGMDTQYF. The CDR3 DNA reads as TGCGCCAGCAGTGAGTCGAGGAGGGGTATGGATACGCAGTATTTT.

The chain has TRBV4-3 and TRBJ1-2, with a weak D call TRBD1 (6 bases). The CDR3 sequence is 14 residues long. Trimming pared 4 bases from V and 0 bases from J, leaving 9 bases between. Germline values: CDR1 LGHNA, CDR2 YSLEER. The DNA for the CDR3 is TGCGCCAGCAGCCCAGGGGTGGCTAACTATGGCTACACCTTC. Translation: CASSPGVANYGYTF.

As to this clone: At the DNA level, this CDR3 is encoded by other sequences in the same sample as well. The V gene is TRBV6-1, the J gene TRBJ1-3; D may be TRBD1 (6 bases). Trimming took off 2 bases at V and 3 bases at J, with 8 bases between the two ends. This CDR3 is 14 amino acids long. Germline values: CDR1 MNHNS, CDR2 SASEGT. The chain's CDR3 is CASSEQGSGNTIYF. As DNA, the CDR3 is TGTGCCAGCAGTGAACAGGGGAGTGGAAACACCATATATTTT.

This chain connects TRBV19 to TRBJ1-5, with D possibly matching TRBD1 (5 bases). Between the trimmed V and J ends, which lost 10 bases and 6 bases, there was a span of 16 bases. CDR1 is LNHDA, CDR2 SQIVND, per germline (reference sequence). The CDR3 runs 13 residues. The CDR3 loop is CATKGRVGQPQHF. The CDR3 DNA sequence: TGTGCCACGAAGGGGAGGGTTGGTCAGCCCCAGCATTTT. The complete variable domain, with remaining parts taken from reference TRBV19 and TRBJ1-5, reads DGGITQSPKYLFRKEGQNVTLSCEQNLNHDAMYWYRQDPGQGLRLIYYSQIVNDFQKGDIAEGYSVSREKKESFPLTVTSAQKNPTAFYLCATKGRVGQPQHFGDGTRLSIL.

V gene TRBV28 combines with J gene TRBJ1-2; no clear D gene. The V and J ends lost 2 bases and 6 bases respectively, with 10 bases between them. CDR3 length: 13 residues. The germline V gene encodes CDR1 MDHEN and CDR2 SYDVKM. In nucleotides, the CDR3 is TGTGCCAGCAGTTTAATAGGAGGGAATGGCTACACCTTC. Its protein is CASSLIGGNGYTF.

The sample holds a few counts of this clone. The CDR3, as DNA: TGTGCCAGCAGCGTAGGGACTAGCGGGGGGAGCATTCAGTACTTC. It encodes CASSVGTSGGSIQYF. The chain uses TRBV9 and TRBJ2-4; 14 nucleotides line up with TRBD2. This CDR3 region has 15 residues. CDR1 and CDR2 (germline): SGDLS, YYNGEE. The trim removed 0 bases at V and 9 bases at J, leaving 2 bases unmatched.

A remark on this clone: This sample includes further DNA sequences coding for the same CDR3. V is TRBV5-6 and J is TRBJ2-7; D may be TRBD2 (6 bases). Trimming cost V 4 bases and J 0 bases, with 8 bases left between them. Germline V gene data show CDR1 as SGHDT and CDR2 as YYEEEE. The CDR3 runs to 13 residues. This CDR3 is CASSPGLSYEQYF. Here the CDR3 DNA reads TGTGCCAGCAGCCCGGGACTCTCCTACGAGCAGTACTTC.

The chain carries TRBV5-1 and TRBJ1-1; tentatively, D is TRBD1 (5 bases). The CDR3 loop spans 17 amino acids. The V gene's germline CDR1 is SGHRS and CDR2 YFSETQ. V lost 4 bases, J lost 2 bases, and 21 bases lay in between. The CDR3 bases are TGCGCCAGCAGCACAACAACAGGCGCTGGGTCCAACACTGAAGCTTTCTTT. As protein: CASSTTTGAGSNTEAFF.

J is TRBJ2-1 and V is TRBV5-3, with 10 bases that match TRBD2. TRBV5-3 is an open reading frame whose function is uncertain. Trimming at V came to 2 bases and at J to 9 bases, leaving 11 bases not matched to a gene. The CDR3 totals 16 residues. CDR3 nucleotide sequence: TGTGCCAGAAGCTTTAGCGGGGGGCCCCCGTTGGGTGAGCAGTTCTTC. It codes for CARSFSGGPPLGEQFF.

V and J are TRBV7-8 and TRBJ2-5; unclear D gene. Germline V lookup: CDR1 SGHVS, CDR2 FQNEAQ. The V end was cut by 5 bases, the J end by 2 bases, with 9 bases between. The CDR3 spans 13 residues. For the CDR3, the DNA is TGTGCCAGCAGCCCTCGGAGACAAGAGACCCAGTACTTC. It is translated as CASSPRRQETQYF.

The gene calls are TRBV5-6 and TRBJ1-1, with D unclear. There are 14 residues in the CDR3. With 3 bases removed from V and 8 bases from J, the gap between germline ends came to 17 bases. Germline CDR1 and CDR2: SGHDT and YYEEEE. The CDR3 nucleotides are TGTGCCAGCAGCTCAAACAGTGCCCTATGGGAAGCTTTCTTT. Encoded protein: CASSSNSALWEAFF.

V and J are TRBV18 and TRBJ2-1, with 8 positions matching TRBD2. Germline V lookup: CDR1 KGHSH, CDR2 LQKENI. This CDR3 is 16 amino acids long. Trimming cost V 0 bases and J 2 bases; bases outside gene matches: 3. CDR3 amino acids: CASSPPNGGAYNEQFF. The CDR3 nucleotides read TGTGCCAGCTCACCACCGAACGGGGGGGCCTACAATGAGCAGTTCTTC.

V gene TRBV7-8 combines with J gene TRBJ2-5, with D maybe TRBD1 (5 bases). Germline CDR1 SGHVS, CDR2 FQNEAQ. Trimming shortened V by 0 bases and J by 3 bases, and 8 bases separated the two germline ends. CDR3 size: 14 residues. This CDR3 is CASSLALGEETQYF. CDR3 coding DNA: TGTGCCAGCAGCTTAGCGCTAGGGGAAGAGACCCAGTACTTC.

This chain uses TRBV18 with TRBJ1-3; D might be TRBD1 (5 bases). CDR1 is KGHSH, CDR2 LQKENI, per germline. Trimming stripped 6 bases from V and 2 bases from J, with 11 bases between. This CDR3 has 14 amino acids. Here the CDR3 reads CASSQGGAGNTIYF. CDR3 in DNA: TGTGCCAGCTCTCAGGGAGGCGCTGGAAACACCATATATTTT.

V gene TRBV28 combines with J gene TRBJ1-4; TRBD1 aligns across 8 bases. The CDR3 totals 15 residues. CDR1 is MDHEN, CDR2 SYDVKM, per germline. The V gene end was trimmed by 4 bases and the J gene end by 6 bases; junction bases not matched to a gene: 7. The CDR3 DNA is TGTGCCAGCAGTTCCAGACAGGGGTTTGATGAAAAACTGTTTTTT. Translating it yields CASSSRQGFDEKLFF.

The chain carries TRBV21-1 and TRBJ2-1; the table's D call TRBD1 went unverified against the DNA. TRBV21-1 is given as a pseudogene. The CDR3 has 17 amino acids. The CDR3 region has the DNA TGTGCCAGCAGCAAAATCATGGGACAGGGCACGGGAAATGAGCAGTTCTTC. It yields the protein CASSKIMGQGTGNEQFF.